The 31 T cell receptor beta chains presented below share a single source sample, sequenced in a study of cytomegalovirus exposure and HLA in healthy donors. The study ran its PCR with 60 Vbeta and 13 Jbeta primers. Some clones are missing from TCRdb's copy, which holds only in-frame ones; the method was immunoSEQ multiplex PCR. The table shows 60,000 to 85,000 clones, with around 78% occurring only once. Sequenced input: PBMCs. These receptors were obtained from a man in his forties or fifties in good health and CMV-seronegative.

The chain is built from TRBV7-2 and TRBJ2-1, with D possibly matching TRBD1 (6 bases). The V and J ends lost 5 bases and 15 bases respectively, with 17 bases between them. The V gene's germline CDR1 is SGHTA and CDR2 FQGNSA. This CDR3 contains 12 residues. The DNA of the CDR3 is TGTGCCAGCAGCCCGGACAGCCCGCGGCCGTTCTTC. Translating gives CASSPDSPRPFF. The full variable domain, in which reference TRBV7-2 and TRBJ2-1 provide the parts outside the CDR3, is GAGVSQSPSNKVTEKGKDVELRCDPISGHTALYWYRQSLGQGLEFLIYFQGNSAPDKSGLPSDRFSAERTGGSVSTLTIQRTQQEDSAVYLCASSPDSPRPFFGPGTRLTVL.

This rearrangement joins TRBV28 to TRBJ1-5; 9 bases align to TRBD1. The CDR3 extends over 17 amino acids. J gave up 1 base and V 4 bases, and 8 bases lay outside the gene matches. CDR1 is MDHEN and CDR2 is SYDVKM in the germline V gene. The chain's CDR3 is CASSSNRGRLSNQPQHF. The CDR3 DNA sequence: TGTGCCAGCAGTTCAAACAGGGGGCGTTTAAGCAATCAGCCCCAGCATTTT.

The chain links TRBV27 to TRBJ1-1; D may be TRBD1 (6 bases). The V and J ends lost 6 bases and 5 bases respectively, with 10 bases between them. The CDR3 has 12 residues. CDR1 and CDR2 (germline): MNHEY, SMNVEV (reference sequence). CDR3 sequence (DNA): TGTGCCAGCAGACAGGGTACAACTGAAGCTTTCTTT. Encoded protein: CASRQGTTEAFF.

This chain links TRBV7-8 with TRBJ1-5; a weak D match, TRBD1 (5 bases). V dropped 1 base and J dropped 2 bases, with 9 bases sitting between them. This CDR3 comprises 15 residues. CDR1 and CDR2 (germline): SGHVS, FQNEAQ. The CDR3 DNA reads as TGTGCCAGCAGCTTAGACAGGCACCGCAATCAGCCCCAGCATTTT. Translating gives CASSLDRHRNQPQHF.

V is TRBV19 and J is TRBJ1-4, with TRBD1 matching 7 bases. Germline loops: CDR1 LNHDA, CDR2 SQIVND (reference sequence). Trimming took 8 bases from V and 7 from J; bases not matched to a gene: 10. This CDR3 region has 14 residues. The CDR3 protein is CASERPGTVEKLFF. The CDR3 DNA reads TGTGCCAGTGAACGACCAGGGACAGTTGAAAAACTGTTTTTT.

This rearrangement joins TRBV5-1 to TRBJ1-2; 12 positions agree with TRBD1. CDR1 SGHRS and CDR2 YFSETQ come from the germline V gene. CDR3 size: 16 residues. Losses at the gene ends were 4 bases for V and 8 bases for J; bases not matched to a gene: 12. The CDR3 sequence: CASSPRDRGREDGYTF. In DNA form, the CDR3 reads TGCGCCAGCAGCCCCCGGGACAGGGGGCGCGAGGACGGCTACACCTTC.

The chain is built from TRBV2 and TRBJ1-5, with D hard to call. CDR3 size: 12 residues. With 5 bases removed from V and 8 bases from J, the gap between germline ends came to 10 bases. Germline V lookup: CDR1 SNHLY, CDR2 FYNNEI. Written as DNA, the CDR3 is TGTGCCAGCAGTAGGCAGGTTGAGCCCCAGCATTTT. Encoded protein: CASSRQVEPQHF.

The rearrangement joins TRBV28 to TRBJ1-5; perhaps TRBD1 as D (5 bases). Trimming stripped 1 base from V and 5 bases from J, with 9 bases between. The CDR3 covers 14 residues. The germline gives CDR1 MDHEN, CDR2 SYDVKM. The CDR3 region is CASSLSQGYQPQHF. Here the CDR3 DNA reads TGTGCCAGCAGTTTATCCCAGGGCTATCAGCCCCAGCATTTT.

This clone was picked up one time. The V and J genes are TRBV2 and TRBJ1-6, with unresolved D. Trimming cost V 6 bases and J 8 bases, with 11 bases left between them. CDR1 SNHLY and CDR2 FYNNEI come from the germline V gene. The CDR3 extends over 13 amino acids. The CDR3 protein is CASRWMGDSPLHF. The CDR3 DNA sequence: TGTGCCAGCAGATGGATGGGAGATTCACCCCTCCACTTT.

The rearrangement joins TRBV6-4 to TRBJ2-1; a possible D gene is TRBD1 (5 bases). In germline, CDR1 is MRHNA, CDR2 SNTAGT. This CDR3 is 13 amino acids long. The V gene lost 2 bases and the J gene lost 9 bases, with 11 bases spanning the gap. CDR3 region: CASSDDRGSEQFF. The CDR3, as DNA: TGTGCCAGCAGTGACGATAGGGGTAGTGAGCAGTTCTTC.

CDR3 residues: CAWSASEWWQYF. The DNA of the CDR3 is TGTGCCTGGAGTGCGAGCGAATGGTGGCAGTACTTC. The chain joins TRBV30 to TRBJ2-7; no definite D call. The length of the CDR3 is 12 residues. Looked up from germline, CDR1 is GTSNPN and CDR2 is SVGIG (reference sequence). The V gene lost 1 base and the J gene lost 9 bases, with 13 bases spanning the gap.

This clone appeared a few times. This chain joins TRBV6-4 and TRBJ2-2; D ambiguous. CDR3 length equals 12 residues. In germline, CDR1 is MRHNA, CDR2 SNTAGT. Trimming removed 4 bases from V and 6 bases from J, with 6 bases in between. The CDR3 DNA is TGTGCCAGCAGTGGAGGCCCCGGGGAGCTGTTTTTT. Translated, it gives CASSGGPGELFF.

This clone was seen a few times. V gene TRBV5-6 combines with J gene TRBJ2-5, with a possible D match to TRBD2 (5 bases). CDR3 size: 14 residues. Trimming stripped 1 base from V and 5 bases from J, with 12 bases between. Germline V gives CDR1 SGHDT, CDR2 YYEEEE. Here the CDR3 DNA reads TGTGCCAGCAGCTTGCGGGCGGGTGCGGAGACCCAGTACTTC. Residues: CASSLRAGAETQYF. The full variable domain, in which reference TRBV5-6 and TRBJ2-5 provide the parts outside the CDR3, is DAGVTQSPTHLIKTRGQQVTLRCSPKSGHDTVSWYQQALGQGPQFIFQYYEEEERQRGNFPDRFSGHQFPNYSSELNVNALLLGDSALYLCASSLRAGAETQYFGPGTRLLVL.

This chain uses TRBV6-1 with TRBJ2-1, with D unclear. Germline CDR1 and CDR2: MNHNS and SASEGT. The CDR3 sequence is 11 residues long. V shed 4 bases and J shed 8 bases, with 6 bases lying between them. Written as DNA, the CDR3 is TGTGCCAGCAGTGTTCGCGATGAGCAGTTCTTC. Encoded protein: CASSVRDEQFF.

The chain couples TRBV7-3 to TRBJ1-2; the D gene is possibly TRBD1 (5 bases). V was cut by 5 bases and J by 4 bases, with 11 bases left in between. CDR3 length: 13 amino acids. Germline V lookup: CDR1 SGHTA, CDR2 FQGTGA. The CDR3 protein is CASSQGQGYGYTF. Written as DNA, the CDR3 is TGTGCCAGCAGCCAAGGGCAGGGCTATGGCTACACCTTC.

The rearrangement joins TRBV7-9 to TRBJ1-4, with 7 bases lining up with TRBD1. From germline, CDR1 is SEHNR and CDR2 FQNEAQ (reference sequence). The CDR3 totals 16 residues. V shed 5 bases, J shed 0 bases, and the junction held 6 bases outside the gene matches. The CDR3 nucleotides read TGTGCCAGCAGCGGAGGGACAGCTGCAACTAATGAAAAACTGTTTTTT. Protein sequence: CASSGGTAATNEKLFF.

The chain is built from TRBV28 and TRBJ2-7; D remains unclear. Germline V lookup: CDR1 MDHEN, CDR2 SYDVKM. V dropped 6 bases and J dropped 7 bases, with 10 bases sitting between them. The CDR3 loop spans 11 amino acids. The CDR3 here is CASSLTREQYF. For the CDR3, the DNA is TGTGCCAGCAGCCTTACAAGAGAGCAGTACTTC.

This chain joins TRBV18 and TRBJ1-2; D is uncertain. From germline, CDR1 is KGHSH and CDR2 LQKENI. The CDR3 spans 12 residues. Trimming pared 1 base from V and 6 bases from J, leaving 6 bases between. CDR3 sequence reads: CASSPQRNGYTF. CDR3 nucleotide sequence: TGTGCCAGCTCACCACAGAGAAATGGCTACACCTTC.

The chain couples TRBV9 to TRBJ1-4; 10 bases align to TRBD1. This CDR3 comprises 15 residues. The J segment lost 6 bases and the V segment lost 4 bases, leaving 6 bases of the junction unmatched. CDR1 SGDLS and CDR2 YYNGEE come from the germline V gene. The CDR3 sequence is CASSTDGTGDEKLFF. Written as DNA, the CDR3 is TGTGCCAGCAGCACCGACGGGACAGGGGATGAAAAACTGTTTTTT.

This chain joins TRBV4-2 and TRBJ2-3; 10 bases line up with TRBD2. The CDR3 contains 16 residues. Germline values: CDR1 LGHNA, CDR2 YNFKEQ. With 0 bases clipped from V and 5 bases from J, the junction kept 5 bases outside the gene matches. CDR3 residues: CASSQEGASGGDTQYF. The CDR3 bases are TGTGCCAGCAGCCAAGAAGGGGCTAGCGGGGGAGATACGCAGTATTTT.

The V and J genes are TRBV12-5 and TRBJ2-1; 9 nucleotides line up with TRBD2. V was clipped by 5 bases and J by 6 bases; unmatched bases: 20. The CDR3 spans 19 residues. The germline V gene encodes CDR1 LGHNT and CDR2 FRNRAP. The CDR3 DNA is TGTGCTAGTGGTCTTCGTTTGGCAGACCGCGGGGGGGCCGGCAATGAGCAGTTCTTC. Translation: CASGLRLADRGGAGNEQFF.

The gene calls are TRBV28 and TRBJ1-5, with D perhaps matching TRBD1 (6 bases). Trimming removed 4 bases at V and 5 bases at J, with 15 bases between. The germline V gene has CDR1 MDHEN and CDR2 SYDVKM. The CDR3 is made up of 15 amino acids. The CDR3 is CASSSMTTGHQPQHF. The CDR3 coding sequence is TGTGCCAGCAGTTCGATGACGACAGGTCATCAGCCCCAGCATTTT. Full variable domain (outside the CDR3, taken from reference TRBV28 and TRBJ1-5): DVKVTQSSRYLVKRTGEKVFLECVQDMDHENMFWYRQDPGLGLRLIYFSYDVKMKEKGDIPEGYSVSREKKERFSLILESASTNQTSMYLCASSSMTTGHQPQHFGDGTRLSIL.

The V and J genes are TRBV7-3 and TRBJ1-1; the match to TRBD1 covers 7 bases. The germline V gene encodes CDR1 SGHTA and CDR2 FQGTGA. J lost 11 bases, V lost 5 bases, and 8 bases had no gene match. This CDR3 comprises 12 residues. CDR3 loop: CASSPQGVAAFF. The CDR3 DNA is TGTGCCAGCAGCCCCCAGGGGGTAGCGGCTTTCTTT.

This clone was recorded only once. This chain joins TRBV5-8 and TRBJ2-2; 7 nucleotides align to TRBD1. The CDR3 contains 16 residues. Germline V gene lookup returns CDR1 SGHTS and CDR2 YDEGEE. The trim removed 4 bases at V and 2 bases at J, leaving 8 bases unmatched. CDR3 sequence reads: CASSLGQVLNTGELFF. The CDR3 nucleotides are TGTGCCAGCAGCCTCGGACAGGTCCTAAACACCGGGGAGCTGTTTTTT.

The V and J genes are TRBV27 and TRBJ1-1, with 7 bases identical to TRBD1. The V gene end was trimmed by 2 bases and the J gene end by 4 bases; junction bases not matched to a gene: 10. This CDR3 is built from 16 residues. The V gene's germline CDR1 is MNHEY and CDR2 SMNVEV (reference sequence). For the CDR3, the DNA is TGTGCCAGCAGTTTACTTTTCGGGGCAGGGGGCACTGAAGCTTTCTTT. Translation: CASSLLFGAGGTEAFF.

The genes are TRBV27 and TRBJ1-3; 7 nucleotides match TRBD1. The J segment lost 0 bases and the V segment lost 8 bases, leaving 10 bases of the junction unmatched. The CDR3 length is 16 residues. CDR1 is MNHEY, CDR2 SMNVEV, per germline (reference sequence). The CDR3 DNA reads TGTGCCAGCTCGTTGGCAGGGGGGTTCTCTGGAAACACCATATATTTT. This encodes CASSLAGGFSGNTIYF.

This rearrangement joins TRBV4-2 to TRBJ2-7; D is uncertain. This CDR3 has 14 residues. Germline V gene lookup returns CDR1 LGHNA and CDR2 YNFKEQ. With 0 bases removed from V and 3 bases from J, the gap between germline ends came to 9 bases. CDR3: CASSQDFRSYEQYF. The CDR3 DNA sequence: TGTGCCAGCAGCCAAGATTTCCGGAGCTACGAGCAGTACTTC.

The chain has TRBV30 and TRBJ2-6; the match to TRBD1 covers 8 bases. This CDR3 is 15 amino acids long. CDR1 is GTSNPN, CDR2 SVGIG, per germline (reference sequence). The V and J ends lost 5 bases and 1 base, in that order; junction bases with no gene match: 4. The CDR3 protein is CAWDRGGSGANVLTF. The DNA of the CDR3 is TGTGCCTGGGACAGGGGAGGATCTGGGGCCAACGTCCTGACTTTC. The full variable domain, with the rest looked up from reference TRBV30 and TRBJ2-6, is SQTIHQWPATLVQPVGSPLSLECTVEGTSNPNLYWYRQAAGRGLQLLFYSVGIGQISSEVPQNLSASRPQDRQFILSSKKLLLSDSGFYLCAWDRGGSGANVLTFGAGSRLTVL.

CDR3 nucleotide sequence: TGCAGCGCCGCTTCCCCGCCGGACAGGGACGTGCAGTACTTC. This encodes CSAASPPDRDVQYF. This chain joins TRBV29-1 and TRBJ2-5; 8 bases are shared with TRBD1. V lost 7 bases, J lost 11 bases, and 18 bases stayed unmatched. In germline, CDR1 is SQVTM, CDR2 ANQGSEA. This CDR3 contains 14 residues.

The chain combines TRBV5-1 with TRBJ1-1; TRBD1 is a possible D gene (6 bases). This CDR3 is 13 amino acids long. V was pared by 1 base and J by 3 bases, with 7 bases between. The V gene's germline CDR1 is SGHRS and CDR2 YFSETQ. The CDR3 protein is CASSLKGDTEAFF. The CDR3 DNA reads as TGCGCCAGCAGCTTGAAGGGGGACACTGAAGCTTTCTTT. The whole variable domain, remainder taken from reference TRBV5-1 and TRBJ1-1, is KAGVTQTPRYLIKTRGQQVTLSCSPISGHRSVSWYQQTPGQGLQFLFEYFSETQRNKGNFPGRFSGRQFSNSRSEMNVSTLELGDSALYLCASSLKGDTEAFFGQGTRLTVV.

DNA for the CDR3: TGTGCCACCTCCCCGGGGGGCCGCCCGCTTGAAGCTTTCTTT. This encodes CATSPGGRPLEAFF. The chain recombines TRBV9 with TRBJ1-1, with D perhaps TRBD1 (6 bases). The germline gives CDR1 SGDLS, CDR2 YYNGEE. The V gene lost 9 bases and the J gene lost 7 bases, with 22 bases spanning the gap. The CDR3 has 14 residues. Looking up the rest from reference TRBV9 and TRBJ1-1 gives the full variable domain: DSGVTQTPKHLITATGQRVTLRCSPRSGDLSVYWYQQSLDQGLQFLIQYYNGEERAKGNILERFSAQQFPDLHSELNLSSLELGDSALYFCATSPGGRPLEAFFGQGTRLTVV.